The next 19 T cell receptor beta chains were all read from a single sample in a study of OX40 agonist ivuxolimab in advanced cancers. The table came from immunoSEQ multiplex PCR; TCRdb's copy has only in-frame clones and leaves some out. In the table there are 60,000 to 100,000 clones, less than 95% of which are singletons. The source material was CD4+ or CD8+ T cells sorted from blood, sampled in a trial of the OX40 agonist ivuxolimab. The source is an adult with an advanced solid tumor such as melanoma, head and neck, liver or kidney cancer.

The V gene is TRBV21-1, the J gene TRBJ2-7; whether TRBD1, the table's D call, matches the DNA was not checked. TRBV21-1 constitutes a pseudogene. CDR3 size: 13 residues. CDR3 residues: CASSKDRSYEQYF. Written as DNA, the CDR3 is TGTGCCAGCAGCAAGGACAGGTCCTACGAGCAGTACTTC.

This chain uses TRBV6-5 with TRBJ2-7, with TRBD2 as a possible D gene (6 bases). The germline V gene has CDR1 MNHEY and CDR2 SVGAGI. Trimming took off 5 bases at V and 3 bases at J, with 8 bases between the two ends. The CDR3 is 12 residues long. The CDR3 reads CASSLGSYEQYF. The CDR3 DNA reads TGTGCCAGCAGTCTCGGGAGCTACGAGCAGTACTTC.

This CDR3 is CASSLVQQGWEQYF. The CDR3 coding sequence is TGTGCCAGCAGCTTAGTACAACAGGGGTGGGAGCAGTACTTC. V is TRBV7-9 and J is TRBJ2-7, with 7 bases lining up with TRBD1. Germline V gives CDR1 SEHNR, CDR2 FQNEAQ (reference sequence). The CDR3 is 14 amino acids. Trimming took 1 base from V and 7 from J; bases not matched to a gene: 7.

The chain carries TRBV10-1 and TRBJ2-7; TRBD1 aligns across 10 bases. J lost 5 bases, V lost 3 bases, and 7 bases had no gene match. The V gene's germline CDR1 is WNHNN and CDR2 SYGVQD (reference sequence). This CDR3 region has 15 residues. The CDR3 DNA sequence: TGCGCCAGCAGTGAAGGACAGGGGGAAGTGGACGAGCAGTACTTC. It yields the protein CASSEGQGEVDEQYF.

On this clone itself: Different DNA sequences within this sample yield the same CDR3. The rearrangement links TRBV6-1 to TRBJ1-6; TRBD1 is a possible D gene (5 bases). From germline, CDR1 is MNHNS and CDR2 SASEGT. V gave up 0 bases and J gave up 10 bases, with 13 bases separating them. The CDR3 covers 15 residues. The DNA for the CDR3 is TGTGCCAGCAGTGAAGCGGACGGGGCGGGGTCACCCCTCCACTTT. This translates into CASSEADGAGSPLHF.

The chain joins TRBV5-7 to TRBJ1-2; TRBD1 agrees at 7 bases. TRBV5-7 is marked as an open reading frame, function uncertain. Trimming cost V 3 bases and J 3 bases; bases outside gene matches: 5. CDR3 length: 14 amino acids. The CDR3 DNA is TGTGCCAGCAGCTCAACAGGGGACGACTATGGCTACACCTTC. Protein product: CASSSTGDDYGYTF.

V is TRBV10-2 and J is TRBJ2-5, with a weak D call TRBD2 (6 bases). The CDR3 loop spans 17 amino acids. Germline CDR1 and CDR2: WSHSY and SAAADI. V lost 4 bases and J 4 bases, leaving 22 bases between the germline ends. The CDR3, as DNA: TGCGCCAGCAGTGGCTCCGATCCGGGACTGGGTCCAGAGACCCAGTACTTC. Translated, it gives CASSGSDPGLGPETQYF.

The V and J genes are TRBV25-1 and TRBJ2-5; 7 bases map to TRBD1. The germline gives CDR1 MGHDK, CDR2 SYGVNS. V lost 6 bases to trimming and J lost 0 bases; unmatched junction nucleotides: 10. CDR3 length equals 16 residues. In nucleotides, the CDR3 is TGTGCCAGCAGCCCTGGGGACAGCCTTTACCAAGAGACCCAGTACTTC. Translation: CASSPGDSLYQETQYF.

This clone was observed a single time. V and J are TRBV10-3 and TRBJ2-7, with 9 bases matching TRBD2. Germline V gene data show CDR1 as ENHRY and CDR2 as SYGVKD. The CDR3 runs 15 residues. The V segment lost 3 bases and the J segment 3 bases; nucleotides outside the gene matches: 6. The CDR3 region is CAISEGLAIFYEQYF. For the CDR3, the DNA is TGTGCCATCAGTGAAGGACTAGCGATTTTCTACGAGCAGTACTTC.

The chain carries TRBV27 and TRBJ2-3, with unresolved D. Per germline, CDR1 MNHEY and CDR2 SMNVEV (reference sequence). The CDR3 is made up of 13 amino acids. The V gene lost 5 bases and the J gene lost 6 bases, with 12 bases spanning the gap. The CDR3 DNA follows: TGTGCCAGCAGTCCTTGGGGTGCGGATACGCAGTATTTT. Translated: CASSPWGADTQYF.

The chain has TRBV4-3 and TRBJ2-3; D not certain. The germline V and J ends were trimmed by 1 base and 0 bases, with 17 bases remaining between them. This CDR3 region has 18 residues. Looked up from germline, CDR1 is LGHNA and CDR2 is YSLEER. In DNA, the CDR3 is TGCGCCAGCAGCCAAGGTTCCTCCCGGACCGCTAGCACAGATACGCAGTATTTT. This gives the protein CASSQGSSRTASTDTQYF.

This chain joins TRBV27 and TRBJ2-1; TRBD1 might be the D (6 bases). V was pared by 5 bases and J by 10 bases, with 12 bases between. This CDR3 spans 12 amino acids. Germline assignment: CDR1 MNHEY and CDR2 SMNVEV (reference sequence). The CDR3 bases are TGTGCCAGCAGTGCCACCGGGACAGAGCAGTTCTTC. Protein product: CASSATGTEQFF.

This rearrangement joins TRBV2 to TRBJ1-2; maybe TRBD1 (5 bases). V dropped 0 bases and J dropped 3 bases, with 11 bases sitting between them. CDR1 is SNHLY and CDR2 is FYNNEI in the germline V gene. The CDR3 loop spans 15 amino acids. CDR3 sequence (DNA): TGTGCCAGCAGTGAAGCGGCCGACAGTTACTATGGCTACACCTTC. The encoded protein is CASSEAADSYYGYTF. Supplemented by reference TRBV2 and TRBJ1-2, the full variable domain reads EPEVTQTPSHQVTQMGQEVILRCVPISNHLYFYWYRQILGQKVEFLVSFYNNEISEKSEIFDDQFSVERPDGSNFTLKIRSTKLEDSAMYFCASSEAADSYYGYTFGSGTRLTVV.

The chain uses TRBV29-1 and TRBJ2-7; 8 nucleotides align to TRBD1. Germline values: CDR1 SQVTM, CDR2 ANQGSEA. This CDR3 is 14 amino acids long. V shed 5 bases and J 6 bases; nucleotides not matched to a gene: 12. CDR3 in amino acids: CSVTGQDGFGEQYF. CDR3 nucleotide sequence: TGCAGCGTTACGGGACAGGATGGGTTTGGCGAGCAGTACTTC.

The rearrangement links TRBV15 to TRBJ2-2, with a weak D call TRBD2 (6 bases). This CDR3 has 15 amino acids. V gave up 3 bases and J gave up 5 bases, with 13 bases separating them. Germline V gene lookup returns CDR1 LNHNV and CDR2 YYDKDF (reference sequence). The CDR3 coding sequence is TGTGCCACCAGCAGGGTCCGGGGGACGACCGGGGAGCTGTTTTTT. Translated, it gives CATSRVRGTTGELFF.

This chain joins TRBV7-9 and TRBJ1-2; D gene unclear. This CDR3 has 14 amino acids. The germline V and J ends were trimmed by 2 bases and 7 bases, with 14 bases remaining between them. CDR1 and CDR2 from the germline V gene are SEHNR and FQNEAQ (reference sequence). As DNA, the CDR3 is TGTGCCAGCAGCTTATGGAGGGATTGGGGTGGCTACACCTTC. It specifies CASSLWRDWGGYTF.

This rearrangement joins TRBV7-8 to TRBJ1-3, with D perhaps matching TRBD1 (5 bases). CDR3 size: 13 residues. CDR1 and CDR2 (germline): SGHVS, FQNEAQ. V was cut by 5 bases and J by 4 bases, with 9 bases left in between. The CDR3 spells CASSLGEGNTIYF. The CDR3 bases are TGTGCCAGCAGCCTAGGGGAGGGAAACACCATATATTTT.

The CDR3 DNA sequence: TGTGCCACCAGCAGCATGGACAGCGCGGGCGGGGAGCTGTTTTTT. Amino acid sequence: CATSSMDSAGGELFF. The chain carries TRBV15 and TRBJ2-2, with D maybe TRBD1 (6 bases). Per germline, CDR1 LNHNV and CDR2 YYDKDF (reference sequence). This CDR3 region has 15 residues. The V end was cut by 3 bases, the J end by 7 bases, with 15 bases between.

The V gene is TRBV30, the J gene TRBJ1-6, with unresolved D. From germline, CDR1 is GTSNPN and CDR2 SVGIG (reference sequence). CDR3 length: 13 residues. With 4 bases removed from V and 1 base from J, the gap between germline ends came to 5 bases. CDR3 sequence: CAWTASYNSPLHF. The CDR3 region has the DNA TGTGCCTGGACAGCATCCTATAATTCACCCCTCCACTTT.